Each of the 15 T cell receptor beta chains below was sequenced from the same sample in a study of blood T cell repertoires in COVID-19. Data came from immunoSEQ multiplex PCR; TCRdb stores just in-frame clones and leaves some out. The sample consists of about 210,000 clones, approximately 80% of them appearing once. Sequencing was done on a sample of peripheral blood. The receptors come from a man aged 50-59 years with active or convalescent COVID-19.

The V call is TRBV4-3, the J call TRBJ2-3; 7 nucleotides line up with TRBD2. Unmatched junction bases numbered 13, after V lost 0 bases and J lost 4 bases. The CDR3 length is 18 residues. Germline V lookup: CDR1 LGHNA, CDR2 YSLEER. The CDR3 region is CASSQDKDGRPSADTQYF. In nucleotides, the CDR3 is TGCGCCAGCAGCCAAGATAAGGACGGGAGGCCCTCGGCAGATACGCAGTATTTT.

The chain links TRBV3-1 (or the pseudogene TRBV3-2) to TRBJ1-1, with 9 bases lining up with TRBD1. The CDR3 loop spans 13 amino acids. Germline V gives CDR1 LGHDT, CDR2 YNNKEL (reference sequence). V shed 6 bases, J shed 11 bases, and the junction held 10 bases outside the gene matches. The CDR3 DNA follows: TGTGCCAGCAGTCTACAGGGGGCGCAAGGGGCTTTCTTT. It is translated as CASSLQGAQGAFF.

This chain uses TRBV19 with TRBJ1-2; D remains ambiguous. The V end was cut by 6 bases, the J end by 4 bases, with 12 bases between. Germline values: CDR1 LNHDA, CDR2 SQIVND (reference sequence). The CDR3 sequence is 13 residues long. CDR3 region: CASRDPGLYGYTF. CDR3 nucleotide sequence: TGTGCCAGTAGGGATCCGGGTCTCTATGGCTACACCTTC.

This rearrangement joins TRBV18 to TRBJ1-1, with 8 positions matching TRBD1. CDR1 KGHSH and CDR2 LQKENI come from the germline V gene. Unmatched junction bases numbered 11, after V lost 6 bases and J lost 11 bases. This CDR3 region has 13 residues. The DNA of the CDR3 is TGTGCCAGCTCCAACAGGGGGGGCGAGTCGGCTTTCTTT. It encodes CASSNRGGESAFF.

The V call is TRBV9, the J call TRBJ1-6, with a possible D match to TRBD1 (5 bases). Trimming took 3 bases from V and 10 from J, leaving 20 bases between them. Germline CDR1 is SGDLS and CDR2 is YYNGEE. The CDR3 runs to 16 residues. This CDR3 is CASSAGSGSTSSPLHF. As DNA, the CDR3 is TGTGCCAGCAGCGCAGGGTCCGGGTCCACATCGTCACCCCTCCACTTT.

The chain employs TRBV5-5 and TRBJ2-5; 7 bases align to TRBD2. The CDR3 is 15 amino acids. V lost 4 bases and J lost 3; bases outside the gene matches: 9. Germline CDR1 is SGHKS and CDR2 is YYEKEE (reference sequence). CDR3 amino acids: CASSAGDRGEETQYF. CDR3 nucleotide sequence: TGTGCCAGCAGCGCCGGAGACCGGGGGGAAGAGACCCAGTACTTC.

The chain carries TRBV2 and TRBJ1-1; maybe TRBD1 (6 bases). Germline lookup yields CDR1 SNHLY and CDR2 FYNNEI. CDR3 length equals 13 residues. V lost 6 bases to trimming and J lost 7 bases, with 15 bases between them. CDR3 bases: TGTGCCAGCAGGGCGAACAGGGCGGATGAAGCTTTCTTT. Protein product: CASRANRADEAFF.

This sequence joins TRBV6-2 or TRBV6-3 and TRBJ1-5, with D tentatively TRBD1 (6 bases). Germline V gene sequence: CDR1 MNHEY, CDR2 SVGEGT. This CDR3 is built from 14 residues. V lost 6 bases to trimming and J lost 3 bases, with 12 bases between them. The CDR3 DNA reads TGTGCCAGCAGCCGGACAGACCTCAATCAGCCCCAGCATTTT. Amino acids: CASSRTDLNQPQHF.

This clone was seen more than once but under ten times. V is TRBV6-5 and J is TRBJ1-5, with no clear D. Germline CDR1 is MNHEY and CDR2 is SVGAGI. The CDR3 extends over 15 amino acids. V was pared by 0 bases and J by 2 bases, with 8 bases between. DNA of the CDR3: TGTGCCAGCAGTTACTCGATGGGAGGCAATCAGCCCCAGCATTTT. Protein sequence: CASSYSMGGNQPQHF.

This chain joins TRBV7-3 and TRBJ2-1, with D perhaps TRBD1 (6 bases). V was clipped by 1 base and J by 5 bases, with 12 bases between them. The CDR3 is made up of 15 amino acids. Germline-derived CDR1 and CDR2 are SGHTA and FQGTGA. The CDR3 DNA follows: TGTGCCAGCAGCTTAAGGGCAGGGGCGAACAATGAGCAGTTCTTC. Amino acids: CASSLRAGANNEQFF.

The CDR3 region is CASSLVDGGGDSPLHF. CDR3 in DNA: TGCGCCAGCAGCTTGGTGGATGGAGGGGGGGATTCACCCCTCCACTTT. The rearrangement joins TRBV5-1 to TRBJ1-6; D possibly corresponds to TRBD1 (6 bases). Germline assignment: CDR1 SGHRS and CDR2 YFSETQ. V gave up 0 bases and J gave up 8 bases, with 15 bases separating them. This CDR3 comprises 16 residues.

V is TRBV19 and J is TRBJ1-1; D possibly corresponds to TRBD1 (5 bases). CDR1 and CDR2 (germline): LNHDA, SQIVND (reference sequence). The CDR3 is 16 residues long. V was shortened by 3 bases and J by 0 bases, with 14 bases between the two germline ends. The CDR3 sequence: CASSIGGGRMNTEAFF. CDR3 bases: TGTGCCAGTAGTATCGGGGGGGGACGGATGAACACTGAAGCTTTCTTT.

The V call is TRBV2, the J call TRBJ1-3; 7 bases are a match to TRBD1. The CDR3 extends over 15 amino acids. Germline assignment: CDR1 SNHLY and CDR2 FYNNEI. Trimming took 4 bases from V and 0 from J; bases not matched to a gene: 3. CDR3 protein: CASSVGQTSGNTIYF. The CDR3 DNA sequence: TGTGCCAGCAGTGTGGGACAGACCTCTGGAAACACCATATATTTT.

The gene calls are TRBV5-1 and TRBJ1-5; 7 bases align to TRBD1. The length of the CDR3 is 14 residues. Trimming removed 0 bases from V and 5 bases from J; junction bases left unmatched: 2. Per the germline V gene, CDR1 is SGHRS and CDR2 is YFSETQ. DNA of the CDR3: TGCGCCAGCAGCTTGGAAGGGGGCGATCAGCCCCAGCATTTT. The encoded protein is CASSLEGGDQPQHF.

The CDR3 loop is CASSRTGYGRGYEKLFF. Written as DNA, the CDR3 is TGTGCCAGCAGCCGCACAGGGTACGGTAGAGGCTATGAAAAACTGTTTTTT. This chain links TRBV7-2 with TRBJ1-4; possible D gene TRBD1, 6 bases. Trimming took off 5 bases at V and 6 bases at J, with 22 bases between the two ends. The germline CDR1 and CDR2 sequences are SGHTA and FQGNSA. This CDR3 contains 17 residues.